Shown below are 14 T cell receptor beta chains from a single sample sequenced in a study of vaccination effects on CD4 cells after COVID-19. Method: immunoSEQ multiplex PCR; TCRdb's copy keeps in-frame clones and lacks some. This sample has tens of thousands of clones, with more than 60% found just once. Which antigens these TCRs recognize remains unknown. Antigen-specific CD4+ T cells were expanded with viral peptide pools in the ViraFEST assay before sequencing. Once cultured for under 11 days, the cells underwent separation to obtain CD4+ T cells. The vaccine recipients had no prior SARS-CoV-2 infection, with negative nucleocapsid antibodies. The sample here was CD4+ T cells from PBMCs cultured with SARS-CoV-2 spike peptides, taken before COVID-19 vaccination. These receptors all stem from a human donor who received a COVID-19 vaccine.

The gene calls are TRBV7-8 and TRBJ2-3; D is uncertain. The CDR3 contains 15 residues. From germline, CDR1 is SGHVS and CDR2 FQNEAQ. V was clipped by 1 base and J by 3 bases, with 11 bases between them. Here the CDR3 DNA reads TGTGCCAGCAGCTTAGGATCCCGTGGGACAGATACGCAGTATTTT. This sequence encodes CASSLGSRGTDTQYF.

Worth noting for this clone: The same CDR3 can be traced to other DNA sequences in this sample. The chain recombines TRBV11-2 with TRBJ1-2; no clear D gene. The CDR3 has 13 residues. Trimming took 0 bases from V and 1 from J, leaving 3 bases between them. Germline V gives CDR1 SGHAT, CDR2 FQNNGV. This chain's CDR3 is CASSLDRNYGYTF. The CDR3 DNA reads TGTGCCAGCAGCTTAGACCGTAACTATGGCTACACCTTC.

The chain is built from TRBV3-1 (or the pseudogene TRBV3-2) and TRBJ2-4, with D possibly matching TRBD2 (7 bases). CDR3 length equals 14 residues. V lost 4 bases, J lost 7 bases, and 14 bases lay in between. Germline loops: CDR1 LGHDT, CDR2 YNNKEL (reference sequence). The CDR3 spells CASSRLGGPNIQYF. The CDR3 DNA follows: TGTGCCAGCAGCCGTCTCGGGGGGCCTAACATTCAGTACTTC.

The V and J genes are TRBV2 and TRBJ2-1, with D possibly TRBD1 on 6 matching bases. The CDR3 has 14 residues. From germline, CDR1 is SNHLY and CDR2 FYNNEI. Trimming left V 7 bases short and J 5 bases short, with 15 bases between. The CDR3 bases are TGTGCCAGCACTGAGCTTAGGACAGACAATGAGCAGTTCTTC. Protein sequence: CASTELRTDNEQFF.

CDR3 loop: CAWSPEIRNTEAFF. In DNA, the CDR3 is TGTGCCTGGAGTCCGGAAATTCGGAACACTGAAGCTTTCTTT. This chain connects TRBV30 to TRBJ1-1; D is undetermined. Germline lookup yields CDR1 GTSNPN and CDR2 SVGIG (reference sequence). V was pared by 2 bases and J by 1 base, with 11 bases between. The CDR3 contains 14 residues. Complete variable domain (other parts from reference TRBV30 and TRBJ1-1): SQTIHQWPATLVQPVGSPLSLECTVEGTSNPNLYWYRQAAGRGLQLLFYSVGIGQISSEVPQNLSASRPQDRQFILSSKKLLLSDSGFYLCAWSPEIRNTEAFFGQGTRLTVV.

The CDR3 coding sequence is TGTGCCACACGAGGGGGTGAAAAACTGTTTTTT. It specifies CATRGGEKLFF. The rearrangement joins TRBV6-5 to TRBJ1-4, with TRBD1 as a possible D gene (6 bases). The CDR3 totals 11 residues. V was pared by 10 bases and J by 7 bases, with 10 bases between. Looked up from germline, CDR1 is MNHEY and CDR2 is SVGAGI.

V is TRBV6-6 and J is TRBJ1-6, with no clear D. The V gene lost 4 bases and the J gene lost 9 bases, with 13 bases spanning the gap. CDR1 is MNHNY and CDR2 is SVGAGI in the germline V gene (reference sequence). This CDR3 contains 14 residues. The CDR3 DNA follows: TGTGCCAGCAGTTCATCCCGAGATATTTCACCCCTCCACTTT. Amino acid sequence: CASSSSRDISPLHF.

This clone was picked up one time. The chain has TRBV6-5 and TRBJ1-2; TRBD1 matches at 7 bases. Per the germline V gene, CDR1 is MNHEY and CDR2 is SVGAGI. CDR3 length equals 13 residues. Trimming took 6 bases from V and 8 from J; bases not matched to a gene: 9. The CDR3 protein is CASSQQGLLGYTF. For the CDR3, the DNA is TGTGCCAGCAGCCAACAGGGGTTATTGGGCTACACCTTC.

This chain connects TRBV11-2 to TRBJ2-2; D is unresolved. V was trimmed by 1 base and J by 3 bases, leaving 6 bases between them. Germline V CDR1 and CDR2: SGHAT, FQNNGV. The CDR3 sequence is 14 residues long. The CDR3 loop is CASSLVRYTGELFF. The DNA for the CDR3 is TGTGCCAGCAGCTTAGTACGGTACACCGGGGAGCTGTTTTTT.

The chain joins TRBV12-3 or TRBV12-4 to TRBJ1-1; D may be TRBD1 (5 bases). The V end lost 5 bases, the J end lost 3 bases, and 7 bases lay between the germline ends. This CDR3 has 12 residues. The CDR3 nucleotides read TGTGCCAGCAGTGGGGGGTACACTGAAGCTTTCTTT. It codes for CASSGGYTEAFF.

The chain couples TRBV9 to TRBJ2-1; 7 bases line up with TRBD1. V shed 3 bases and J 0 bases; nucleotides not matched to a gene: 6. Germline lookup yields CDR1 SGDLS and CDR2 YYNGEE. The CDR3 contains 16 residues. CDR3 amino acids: CASSERQGFSYNEQFF. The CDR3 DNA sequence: TGTGCCAGCAGCGAACGACAGGGCTTCTCCTACAATGAGCAGTTCTTC.

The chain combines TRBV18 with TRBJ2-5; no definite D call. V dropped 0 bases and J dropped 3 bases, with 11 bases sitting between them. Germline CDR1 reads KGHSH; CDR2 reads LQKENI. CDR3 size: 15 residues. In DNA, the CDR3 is TGTGCCAGCTCACCACCTGGATTAGCTAAAGAGACCCAGTACTTC. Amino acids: CASSPPGLAKETQYF.

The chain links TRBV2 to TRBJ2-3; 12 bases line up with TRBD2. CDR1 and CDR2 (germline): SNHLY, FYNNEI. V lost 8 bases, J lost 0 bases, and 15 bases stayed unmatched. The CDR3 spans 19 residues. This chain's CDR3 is CASGGPGLAGYTSTDTQYF. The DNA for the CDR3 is TGTGCCAGCGGAGGACCGGGACTAGCGGGTTACACTAGCACAGATACGCAGTATTTT.

The chain's CDR3 is CASSQDWTGAGNIQYF. CDR3 sequence (DNA): TGCGCCAGCAGCCAAGATTGGACAGGGGCTGGAAACATTCAGTACTTC. This chain uses TRBV4-3 with TRBJ2-4; 9 nucleotides align to TRBD1. J was trimmed by 6 bases and V by 0 bases; bases with no gene match: 6. The CDR3 has 16 amino acids. The germline V gene encodes CDR1 LGHNA and CDR2 YSLEER.